This section outlines one TCR beta chain sequence together with its context. What it binds is unknown. This sample stems from a study of T cell repertoires and HLA-DP antigens. The repertoire was sequenced with immunoSEQ multiplex PCR; TCRdb's copy has only in-frame clones and lacks some. This repertoire shows 65,000 to 90,000 clones, around four fifths found once; its top ten account for more than 1.5%. The CDR3 length is 17 residues. The V gene's germline CDR1 is KGHSH and CDR2 LQKENI. Trimming cost V 0 bases and J 0 bases, with 12 bases left between them. The chain employs TRBV18 and TRBJ2-1, with D perhaps matching TRBD1 (5 bases). This receptor was taken from a man aged 60 to 69 in good health and CMV-seronegative. Sample: CD4+ T cells from PBMCs. The CDR3 DNA follows: TGTGCCAGCTCACCACCGGCAGGGCCGAGCTCCTACAATGAGCAGTTCTTC. It is translated as CASSPPAGPSSYNEQFF.